Listed below are T cell receptor beta chains from one sample, sequenced in a study of PD-1 blockade in classical Hodgkin lymphoma. Assay: immunoSEQ multiplex PCR; the TCRdb copy retains only in-frame clones and omits some. The data contain more than 3,500 clones, 50% to 70% of them singletons. Source: peripheral blood mononuclear cells (PBMCs), taken at baseline. The receptor source for this set is a human donor with classical Hodgkin lymphoma. Both conserved end residues are part of each CDR3. D genes are given only for firm matches. Clone size appears in some rows only: once, few, many, or a class for an expanded clone.

J gene: TRBJ1-2; V gene: TRBV11-2; clone size: -; D gene: TRBD1; CDR3 DNA: TGTGCCAGCAGCGACCCGGGACAGGGGGACTATGGCTACACCTTC; CDR3 protein: CASSDPGQGDYGYTF
J gene: TRBJ2-1; V gene: TRBV19; clone size: medium-sized; D gene: TRBD2; CDR3 DNA: TGTGCCAGTAGTATGACTAGCGGGGATTACAATGAGCAGTTCTTC; CDR3 protein: CASSMTSGDYNEQFF
J gene: TRBJ2-7; V gene: TRBV9; clone size: -; D gene: -; CDR3 DNA: TGTGCCAGCAGCGTATCCTCAAAGGGGAAACCCTACGAGCAGTACTTC; CDR3 protein: CASSVSSKGKPYEQYF
J gene: TRBJ1-2; V gene: TRBV25-1; clone size: -; D gene: -; CDR3 DNA: TGTGCCAGCAGTCCCGGCCGTGGAGGCTACACCTTC; CDR3 protein: CASSPGRGGYTF
J gene: TRBJ2-7; V gene: TRBV13; clone size: -; D gene: TRBD1; CDR3 DNA: TGTGCCAGCAGCCCAGTGGGACAGGGAGGCGAGCAGTACTTC; CDR3 protein: CASSPVGQGGEQYF
J gene: TRBJ1-5; V gene: TRBV6-1; clone size: -; D gene: -; CDR3 DNA: TGTGCCAGCGGGGTCGGGGGCTCGGGCAATCAGCCCCAGCATTTT; CDR3 protein: CASGVGGSGNQPQHF
J gene: TRBJ2-1; V gene: TRBV27; clone size: once; D gene: -; CDR3 DNA: TGTGCCAGCAGTTTATCGCCCCGCAATGAGCAGTTCTTC; CDR3 protein: CASSLSPRNEQFF
J gene: TRBJ2-7; V gene: TRBV5-6; clone size: -; D gene: -; CDR3 DNA: TGTGCCAGCAGCCTAGACCCAAGGAAAAATTTTTTCTACGAGCAGTACTTC; CDR3 protein: CASSLDPRKNFFYEQYF
J gene: TRBJ1-3; V gene: TRBV2; clone size: -; D gene: -; CDR3 DNA: TGTGCCAGCAGGGGCCTGAGTGGGGGCTCTGGAAACACCATATATTTT; CDR3 protein: CASRGLSGGSGNTIYF
J gene: TRBJ2-1; V gene: TRBV6-1; clone size: -; D gene: -; CDR3 DNA: TGTGCCAGCAGCCGTACAGGGAGCGAGCAGTTCTTC; CDR3 protein: CASSRTGSEQFF